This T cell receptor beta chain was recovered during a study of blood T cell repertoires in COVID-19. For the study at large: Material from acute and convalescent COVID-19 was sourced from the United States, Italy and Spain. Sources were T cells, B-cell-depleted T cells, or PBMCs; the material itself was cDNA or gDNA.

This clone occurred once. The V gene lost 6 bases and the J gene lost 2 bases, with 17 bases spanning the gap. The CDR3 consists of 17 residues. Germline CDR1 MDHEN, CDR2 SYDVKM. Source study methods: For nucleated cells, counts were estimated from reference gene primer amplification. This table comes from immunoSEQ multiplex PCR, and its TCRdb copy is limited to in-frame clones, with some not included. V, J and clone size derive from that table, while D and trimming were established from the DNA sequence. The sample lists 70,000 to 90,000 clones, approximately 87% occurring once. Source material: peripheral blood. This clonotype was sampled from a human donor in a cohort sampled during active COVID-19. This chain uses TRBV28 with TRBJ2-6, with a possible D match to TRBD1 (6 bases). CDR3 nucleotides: TGTGCCAGCAGCCTGGGCCCCTCAGGGGCTGGGGCCAACGTCCTGACTTTC. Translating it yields CASSLGPSGAGANVLTF.